This T cell receptor beta chain was identified in a study of blood T cell repertoires in COVID-19. Study information: PBMCs, B-cell-depleted T cells, or T cells were the source of the cDNA or gDNA that made up the material.

This CDR3 spans 14 amino acids. V was pared by 3 bases and J by 4 bases, with 10 bases between. The germline V gene has CDR1 SNHLY and CDR2 FYNNEI. In the original processing: Cell counts per sample came from amplifying reference gene primers. This table comes from immunoSEQ multiplex PCR, and its TCRdb copy is limited to in-frame clones, with some not included. The DNA was the basis for D and trimming; V, J and clone size are from that table. Of under 70,000 clones in the sample, over 75% were seen once. The sequencing input was peripheral blood. The rearrangement uses TRBV2 and TRBJ1-5, with D unresolved. The TCR was taken from an elderly man with acute or convalescent COVID-19. CDR3 amino acids: CASSERQRNQPQHF. For the CDR3, the DNA is TGTGCCAGCAGTGAGCGGCAGAGGAATCAGCCCCAGCATTTT.